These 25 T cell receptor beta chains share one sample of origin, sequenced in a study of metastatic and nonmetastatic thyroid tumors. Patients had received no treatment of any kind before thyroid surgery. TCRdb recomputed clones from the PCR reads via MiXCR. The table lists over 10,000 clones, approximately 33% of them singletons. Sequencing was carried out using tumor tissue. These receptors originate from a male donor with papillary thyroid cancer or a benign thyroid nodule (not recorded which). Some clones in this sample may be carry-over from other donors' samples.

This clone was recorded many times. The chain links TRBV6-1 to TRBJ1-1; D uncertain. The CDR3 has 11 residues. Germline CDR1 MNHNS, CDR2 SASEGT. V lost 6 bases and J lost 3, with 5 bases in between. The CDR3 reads CASSSDTEAFF. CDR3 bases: TGTGCCAGCAGCTCGGACACTGAAGCTTTCTTT.

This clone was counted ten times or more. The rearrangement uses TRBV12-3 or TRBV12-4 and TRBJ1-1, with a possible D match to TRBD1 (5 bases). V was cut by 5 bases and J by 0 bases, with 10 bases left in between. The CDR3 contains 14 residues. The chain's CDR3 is CASSRQSMNTEAFF. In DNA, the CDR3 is TGTGCCAGCAGTCGACAGAGTATGAACACTGAAGCTTTCTTT.

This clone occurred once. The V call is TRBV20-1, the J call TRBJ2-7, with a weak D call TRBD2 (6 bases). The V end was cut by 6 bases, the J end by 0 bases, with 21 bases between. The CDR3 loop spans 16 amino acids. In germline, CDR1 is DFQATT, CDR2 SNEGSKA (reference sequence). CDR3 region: CSASPGGGISSYEQYF. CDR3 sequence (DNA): TGCAGTGCCAGTCCCGGTGGCGGGATCAGCTCCTACGAGCAGTACTTC.

Here the CDR3 DNA reads TGTGCCAGCAGCCCCCGGGCGGGAGCTGGGGGCGAGCAGTACTTC. It yields the protein CASSPRAGAGGEQYF. The chain uses TRBV3-1 and TRBJ2-7; 7 nucleotides align to TRBD2. The CDR3 has 15 amino acids. With V trimmed by 4 bases and J by 6 bases, 12 bases remained unmatched. CDR1 LGHDT and CDR2 YNNKEL come from the germline V gene (reference sequence).

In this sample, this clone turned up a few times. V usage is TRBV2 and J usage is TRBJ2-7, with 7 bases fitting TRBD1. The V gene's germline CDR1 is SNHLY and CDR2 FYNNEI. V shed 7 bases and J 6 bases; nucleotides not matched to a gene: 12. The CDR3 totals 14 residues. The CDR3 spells CASIPRDKGAEQYF. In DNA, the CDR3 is TGTGCCAGCATCCCCCGGGACAAGGGGGCCGAGCAGTACTTC. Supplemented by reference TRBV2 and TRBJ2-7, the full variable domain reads EPEVTQTPSHQVTQMGQEVILRCVPISNHLYFYWYRQILGQKVEFLVSFYNNEISEKSEIFDDQFSVERPDGSNFTLKIRSTKLEDSAMYFCASIPRDKGAEQYFGPGTRLTVT.

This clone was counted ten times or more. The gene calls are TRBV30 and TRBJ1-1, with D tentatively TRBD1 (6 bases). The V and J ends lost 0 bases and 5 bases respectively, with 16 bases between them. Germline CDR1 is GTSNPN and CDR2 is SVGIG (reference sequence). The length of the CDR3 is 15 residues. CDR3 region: CAWSVHLGRGTEAFF. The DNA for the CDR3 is TGTGCCTGGAGTGTACATTTGGGAAGGGGGACTGAAGCTTTCTTT.

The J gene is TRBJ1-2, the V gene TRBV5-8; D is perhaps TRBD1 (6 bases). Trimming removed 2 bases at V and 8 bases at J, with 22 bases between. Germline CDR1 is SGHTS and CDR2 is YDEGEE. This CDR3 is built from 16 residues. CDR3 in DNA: TGTGCCAGCAGCTTATCCTTGAGACCAGGGGCGGAGGGCTACACCTTC. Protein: CASSLSLRPGAEGYTF.

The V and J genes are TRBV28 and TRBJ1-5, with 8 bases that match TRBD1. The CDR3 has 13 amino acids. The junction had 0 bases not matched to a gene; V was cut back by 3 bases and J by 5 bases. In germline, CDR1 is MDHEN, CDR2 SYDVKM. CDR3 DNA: TGTGCCAGCAGTTTGGACAGGGATCAGCCCCAGCATTTT. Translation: CASSLDRDQPQHF.

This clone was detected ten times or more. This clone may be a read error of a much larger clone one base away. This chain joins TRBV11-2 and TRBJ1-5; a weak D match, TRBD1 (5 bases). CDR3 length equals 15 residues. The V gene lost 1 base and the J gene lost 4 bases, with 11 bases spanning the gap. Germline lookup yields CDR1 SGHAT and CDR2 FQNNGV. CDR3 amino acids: CASSLVGAKNQPQHF. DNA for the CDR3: TGTGCCAGCAGCTTAGTAGGGGCAAAGAATCAGCCCCAGCATTTT.

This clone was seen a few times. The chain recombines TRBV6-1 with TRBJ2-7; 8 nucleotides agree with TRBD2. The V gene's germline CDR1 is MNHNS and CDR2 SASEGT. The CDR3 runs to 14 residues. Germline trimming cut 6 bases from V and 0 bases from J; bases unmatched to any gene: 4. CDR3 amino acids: CASRAGTSSYEQYF. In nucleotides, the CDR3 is TGTGCCAGCAGGGCCGGGACTAGCTCCTACGAGCAGTACTTC.

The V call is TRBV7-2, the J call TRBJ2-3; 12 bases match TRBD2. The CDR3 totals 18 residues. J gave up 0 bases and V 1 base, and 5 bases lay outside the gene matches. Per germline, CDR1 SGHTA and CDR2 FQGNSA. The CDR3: CASSLGLAGGRSTDTQYF. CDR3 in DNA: TGTGCCAGCAGCTTAGGGCTAGCGGGAGGGCGGAGCACAGATACGCAGTATTTT.

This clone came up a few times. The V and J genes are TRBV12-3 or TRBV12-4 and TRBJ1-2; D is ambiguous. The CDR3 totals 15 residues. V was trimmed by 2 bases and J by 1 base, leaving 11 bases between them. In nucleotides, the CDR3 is TGTGCCAGCAGTTTAATGGCAGCTAGTAACTATGGCTACACCTTC. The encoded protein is CASSLMAASNYGYTF.

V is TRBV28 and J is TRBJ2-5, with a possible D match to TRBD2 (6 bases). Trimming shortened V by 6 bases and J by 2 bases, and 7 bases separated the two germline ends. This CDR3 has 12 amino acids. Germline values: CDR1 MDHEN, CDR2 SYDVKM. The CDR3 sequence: CASRRGQETQYF. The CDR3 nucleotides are TGTGCCAGCAGGCGGGGTCAAGAGACCCAGTACTTC.

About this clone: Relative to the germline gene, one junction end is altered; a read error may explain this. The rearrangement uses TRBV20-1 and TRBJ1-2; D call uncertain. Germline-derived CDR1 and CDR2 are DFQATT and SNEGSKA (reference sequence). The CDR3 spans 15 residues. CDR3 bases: TGCAGTGCAAGTCGTTCCAGTGGGCCCAACTTTGGCTACACCTTC. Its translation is CSASRSSGPNFGYTF.

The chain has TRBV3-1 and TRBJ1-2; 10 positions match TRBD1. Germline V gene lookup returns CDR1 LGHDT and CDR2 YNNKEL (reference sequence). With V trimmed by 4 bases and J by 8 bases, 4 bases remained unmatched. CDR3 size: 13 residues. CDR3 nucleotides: TGTGCCAGCAGCCGCGGGACAGGGGACGGCTACACCTTC. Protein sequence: CASSRGTGDGYTF.

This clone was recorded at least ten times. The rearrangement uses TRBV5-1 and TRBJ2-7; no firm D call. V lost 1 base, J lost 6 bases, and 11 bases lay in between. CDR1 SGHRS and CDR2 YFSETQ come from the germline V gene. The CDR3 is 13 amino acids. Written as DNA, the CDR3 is TGCGCCAGCAGCTTGAATTCAGGTCCCGAGCAGTACTTC. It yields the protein CASSLNSGPEQYF.

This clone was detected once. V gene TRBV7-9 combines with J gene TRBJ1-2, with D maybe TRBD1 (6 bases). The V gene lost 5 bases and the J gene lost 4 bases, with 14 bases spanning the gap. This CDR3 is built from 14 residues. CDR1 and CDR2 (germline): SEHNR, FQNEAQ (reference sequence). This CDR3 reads CASSHRQVPYGYTF. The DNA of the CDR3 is TGTGCCAGCAGCCATAGACAGGTTCCCTATGGCTACACCTTC.

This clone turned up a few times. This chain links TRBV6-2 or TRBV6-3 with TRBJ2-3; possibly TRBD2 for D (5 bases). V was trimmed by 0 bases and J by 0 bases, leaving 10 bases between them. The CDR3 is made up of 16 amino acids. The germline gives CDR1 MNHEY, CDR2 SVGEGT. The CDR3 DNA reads TGTGCCAGCAGTTACTCTACTAGTTTAAGCACAGATACGCAGTATTTT. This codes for CASSYSTSLSTDTQYF.

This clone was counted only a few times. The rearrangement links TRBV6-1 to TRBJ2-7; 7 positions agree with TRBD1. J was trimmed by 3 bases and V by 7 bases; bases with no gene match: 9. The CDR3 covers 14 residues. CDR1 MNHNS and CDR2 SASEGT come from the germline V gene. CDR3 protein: CASNKGQRIYEQYF. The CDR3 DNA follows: TGTGCCAGCAACAAGGGACAGAGGATCTACGAGCAGTACTTC.

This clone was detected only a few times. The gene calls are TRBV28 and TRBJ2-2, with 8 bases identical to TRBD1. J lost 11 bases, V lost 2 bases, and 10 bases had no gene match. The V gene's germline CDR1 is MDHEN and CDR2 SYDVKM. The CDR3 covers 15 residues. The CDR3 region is CASSLPRGRGGELFF. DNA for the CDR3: TGTGCCAGCAGTTTACCCAGGGGGCGCGGCGGAGAGCTGTTTTTT.

CDR3 bases: TGTGCCAGCAGCGTAGATGGTGCGTTGGGTGAAGCTTTCTTT. It yields the protein CASSVDGALGEAFF. V and J are TRBV9 and TRBJ1-1, with D unclear. Germline V gene lookup returns CDR1 SGDLS and CDR2 YYNGEE. This CDR3 has 14 amino acids. Trimming pared 0 bases from V and 7 bases from J, leaving 13 bases between.

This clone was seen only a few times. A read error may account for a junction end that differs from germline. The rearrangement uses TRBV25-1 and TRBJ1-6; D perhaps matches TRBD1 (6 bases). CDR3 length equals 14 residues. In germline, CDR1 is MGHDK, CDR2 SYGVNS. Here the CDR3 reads CASSARTENSHLHF. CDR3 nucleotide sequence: TGTGCCAGCAGTGCTAGGACAGAAAATTCACACCTCCACTTT.

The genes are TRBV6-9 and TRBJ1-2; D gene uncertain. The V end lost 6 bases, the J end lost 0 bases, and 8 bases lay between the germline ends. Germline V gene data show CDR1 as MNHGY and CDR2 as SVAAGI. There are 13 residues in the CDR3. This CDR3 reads CASRYNPNYGYTF. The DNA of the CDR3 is TGTGCCAGCAGGTACAATCCTAACTATGGCTACACCTTC.

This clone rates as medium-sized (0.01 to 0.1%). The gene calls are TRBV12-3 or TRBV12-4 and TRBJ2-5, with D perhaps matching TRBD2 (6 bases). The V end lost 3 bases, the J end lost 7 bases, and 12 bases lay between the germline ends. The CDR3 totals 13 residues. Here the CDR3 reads CASSLGGRATQYF. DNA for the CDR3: TGTGCCAGCAGTTTGGGGGGAAGGGCGACCCAGTACTTC.

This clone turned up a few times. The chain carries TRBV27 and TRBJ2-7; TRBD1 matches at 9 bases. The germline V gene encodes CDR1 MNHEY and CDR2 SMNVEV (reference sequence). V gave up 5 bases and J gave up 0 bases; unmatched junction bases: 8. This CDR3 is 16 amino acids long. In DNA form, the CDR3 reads TGTGCCAGCAGTCCGTCCGGGACAGGGATCTCCTACGAGCAGTACTTC. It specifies CASSPSGTGISYEQYF.